The TCR beta chain under discussion was sequenced for a study of blood T cell repertoires in COVID-19. The wider study: From T cells, B-cell-depleted T cells, or PBMCs came the material, which was cDNA or gDNA.

V was cut by 2 bases and J by 3 bases, with 6 bases left in between. Germline V lookup: CDR1 SGHKS, CDR2 YYEKEE (reference sequence). The CDR3 consists of 12 residues. Everyone who took part was about 18 to 90 years old, and they came from about two dozen US areas. TCRdb keeps only in-frame clones here, not all; method: immunoSEQ multiplex PCR. The sample includes 350,000 or so clones, 70% to 90% of them seen just once. Sequenced sample: PBMCs or T cells enriched from blood (not recorded which). The source of this sequence is a woman aged 40 to 50 with acute COVID-19. The chain is built from TRBV5-5 and TRBJ2-7; D remains ambiguous. Here the CDR3 DNA reads TGTGCCAGCAGCTTTAACAACTACGAGCAGTACTTC. The encoded protein is CASSFNNYEQYF.